This TCR beta chain appears in the sequencing data of a study of T cell responses to AZD1222 COVID-19 vaccine. General observations from the study: Most donors were white British and more were female, and clonal diversity was possibly underestimated. Baseline testing showed seropositivity in only six AZD1222 recipients. The CD4 TCRs associated with vaccination extended across spike and predominated at 160-218 and 743-854. The repertoires were collected only after the peak T cell response.

Notes on this clone: Antigen: not known.

Germline-derived CDR1 and CDR2 are SGHTS and YDEGEE. The CDR3 is 11 residues long. V lost 2 bases, J lost 4 bases, and 3 bases lay in between. Assay used: immunoSEQ multiplex PCR; TCRdb lists only in-frame clones, some missing. The table shows around 99,000 clones, with over 80% occurring only once. Sequences were derived from peripheral blood, sampled 28 days after the second AZD1222 dose. The receptor was isolated from an adult who received the AZD1222 COVID-19 vaccine. This chain links TRBV5-8 with TRBJ1-2; D ambiguous. The CDR3 bases are TGTGCCAGCAGCTTTCTCTATGGCTACACCTTC. Protein product: CASSFLYGYTF.